This T cell receptor beta chain emerged from a study of blood T cell repertoires in COVID-19. Study overall: The cDNA or gDNA used as material had been derived from T cells, B-cell-depleted T cells, or PBMCs.

Authors' methods: Reference gene primer amplification gave nucleated cell count estimates. Assay used: immunoSEQ multiplex PCR; TCRdb lists only in-frame clones, some missing. D and trimming were read from the DNA, whereas the V and J calls and clone size are those reported in that table. Of 100,000 to 150,000 clones in the sample, approximately 86% were seen once. V lost 3 bases, J lost 6 bases, and 8 bases stayed unmatched. From germline, CDR1 is SGDLS and CDR2 YYNGEE. The CDR3 extends over 15 amino acids. This sequence was found in a woman between 65 and 79 years old with COVID-19, enrolled during active disease. This chain connects TRBV9 to TRBJ1-4, with 7 bases fitting TRBD1. Material: peripheral blood. DNA for the CDR3: TGTGCCAGCAGCGCTTCAGGGGGGCTTGATGAAAAACTGTTTTTT. Its translation is CASSASGGLDEKLFF.